The 20 T cell receptor beta chains in this list originate from one sample, sequenced in a study of blood T cell repertoires in COVID-19. Sequenced by immunoSEQ multiplex PCR; TCRdb stores in-frame clones only, minus some. The sample has about 42,000 clones; 70% to 90% are singletons. The sequenced material came from peripheral blood. The receptor set was obtained from a man aged 45-60 years with active COVID-19.

This clone was seen more than once but under ten times. The V and J genes are TRBV19 and TRBJ2-2; the D is unclear. The ends were cut back, 8 bases at V and 3 bases at J, with 4 bases in the middle. Germline V lookup: CDR1 LNHDA, CDR2 SQIVND (reference sequence). This CDR3 contains 11 residues. Here the CDR3 DNA reads TGTGCCAGTCGCGACACCGGGGAGCTGTTTTTT. Residues: CASRDTGELFF.

The chain couples TRBV5-6 to TRBJ2-7; D perhaps matches TRBD2 (5 bases). From germline, CDR1 is SGHDT and CDR2 YYEEEE. This CDR3 region has 13 residues. Deletions cut 0 bases from V and 5 bases from J, with 9 bases between. CDR3 in amino acids: CASSLVGGHEQYF. The CDR3 DNA reads as TGTGCCAGCAGCTTGGTGGGCGGGCACGAGCAGTACTTC.

The sample holds a few counts of this clone. The rearrangement links TRBV6-2 or TRBV6-3 to TRBJ1-5; TRBD1 aligns across 8 bases. The CDR3 is made up of 14 amino acids. CDR1 and CDR2 (germline): MNHEY, SVGEGT. The trim removed 6 bases at V and 6 bases at J, leaving 7 bases unmatched. Here the CDR3 reads CASSSDRGGQPQHF. CDR3 bases: TGTGCCAGCAGCTCCGACAGGGGAGGTCAGCCCCAGCATTTT.

This rearrangement joins TRBV19 to TRBJ2-7; 8 positions agree with TRBD2. This CDR3 is 14 amino acids long. V gave up 6 bases and J gave up 2 bases; unmatched junction bases: 6. The germline gives CDR1 LNHDA, CDR2 SQIVND (reference sequence). The DNA of the CDR3 is TGTGCCAGTAGAAGCGGGGGAAGGGCCTACGAGCAGTACTTC. It encodes CASRSGGRAYEQYF.

The rearrangement links TRBV5-4 to TRBJ2-7, with D possibly TRBD2 on 6 matching bases. Germline loops: CDR1 SGHNT, CDR2 YYREEE (reference sequence). Trimming took off 0 bases at V and 3 bases at J, with 13 bases between the two ends. The CDR3 consists of 15 residues. CDR3 loop: CASSLVHAGIYEQYF. The CDR3 region has the DNA TGTGCCAGCAGCTTGGTACATGCGGGGATCTACGAGCAGTACTTC. The complete variable domain, with remaining parts taken from reference TRBV5-4 and TRBJ2-7, reads ETGVTQSPTHLIKTRGQQVTLRCSSQSGHNTVSWYQQALGQGPQFIFQYYREEENGRGNFPPRFSGLQFPNYSSELNVNALELDDSALYLCASSLVHAGIYEQYFGPGTRLTVT.

V and J are TRBV5-1 and TRBJ2-1; the match to TRBD2 covers 10 bases. Germline assignment: CDR1 SGHRS and CDR2 YFSETQ. This CDR3 region has 15 residues. Trimming cost V 2 bases and J 5 bases; bases outside gene matches: 4. CDR3 DNA sequence: TGCGCCAGCAGCTTACGACTAGCGGGCAACAATGAGCAGTTCTTC. This sequence encodes CASSLRLAGNNEQFF.

This chain joins TRBV5-1 and TRBJ1-3; 8 bases map to TRBD1. V was clipped by 0 bases and J by 0 bases; unmatched bases: 2. The CDR3 runs 16 residues. The germline gives CDR1 SGHRS, CDR2 YFSETQ. CDR3 loop: CASSLDGQGSGNTIYF. Written as DNA, the CDR3 is TGCGCCAGCAGCTTGGACGGACAGGGCTCTGGAAACACCATATATTTT.

This chain uses TRBV7-9 with TRBJ2-2; 8 bases fit TRBD1. Germline V gene lookup returns CDR1 SEHNR and CDR2 FQNEAQ (reference sequence). V lost 3 bases and J lost 5; bases outside the gene matches: 8. There are 16 residues in the CDR3. The CDR3 region is CASSFPAGGNTGELFF. Here the CDR3 DNA reads TGTGCCAGCAGCTTCCCAGCAGGGGGCAATACCGGGGAGCTGTTTTTT.

This chain joins TRBV15 and TRBJ2-5; TRBD2 aligns across 8 bases. V was clipped by 0 bases and J by 5 bases; unmatched bases: 5. The CDR3 loop spans 15 amino acids. Germline CDR1 and CDR2: LNHNV and YYDKDF (reference sequence). CDR3 sequence (DNA): TGTGCCACCAGCAGAGATCTGACGGGAGGGGAGACCCAGTACTTC. Residues: CATSRDLTGGETQYF.

V and J are TRBV7-3 and TRBJ2-1; TRBD2 might be the D (6 bases). The V gene's germline CDR1 is SGHTA and CDR2 FQGTGA. This CDR3 region has 15 residues. V dropped 1 base and J dropped 2 bases, with 9 bases sitting between them. The CDR3 region is CASSLSGTPYNEQFF. The CDR3 bases are TGTGCCAGCAGCTTAAGCGGGACTCCCTACAATGAGCAGTTCTTC. The whole variable domain, filled in from reference TRBV7-3 and TRBJ2-1, reads GAGVSQTPSNKVTEKGKYVELRCDPISGHTALYWYRQSLGQGPEFLIYFQGTGAADDSGLPNDRFFAVRPEGSVSTLKIQRTERGDSAVYLCASSLSGTPYNEQFFGPGTRLTVL.

This clone was picked up a small number of times. J is TRBJ2-1 and V is TRBV15, with 11 bases lining up with TRBD2. The ends lost 2 bases at V and 4 bases at J; junction bases unmatched: 7. From germline, CDR1 is LNHNV and CDR2 YYDKDF (reference sequence). The CDR3 is 17 amino acids. CDR3 bases: TGTGCCACCAGCAGATCTGGACTAGCGGGTCAATACAATGAGCAGTTCTTC. It translates to CATSRSGLAGQYNEQFF.

V is TRBV11-3 and J is TRBJ1-5; 9 bases fit TRBD1. Germline V gives CDR1 SGHNT, CDR2 YENEEA. V dropped 0 bases and J dropped 6; count of bases not matched to a gene: 15. CDR3 length equals 19 residues. The CDR3 region has the DNA TGTGCCAGCAGCTTAGATAGGAGCCGGGACAGGGCAGTTGCTCAGCCCCAGCATTTT. Amino acids: CASSLDRSRDRAVAQPQHF.

This CDR3 is CTSSQASTDTQYF. CDR3 coding DNA: TGCACCAGCAGCCAAGCTAGCACAGATACGCAGTATTTT. The rearrangement uses TRBV1 and TRBJ2-3; TRBD2, the table's D call, lacks a check against the DNA. TRBV1 is assigned pseudogene status. The CDR3 runs 13 residues.

CDR3 DNA: TGTGCCAGCCGACTGGTGGATAATTCACCCCTCCACTTT. Its protein product is CASRLVDNSPLHF. The chain has TRBV14 and TRBJ1-6; D is undetermined. The CDR3 consists of 13 residues. Trimming shortened V by 8 bases and J by 5 bases, and 10 bases separated the two germline ends. CDR1 and CDR2 from the germline V gene are SGHDN and FVKESK.

This chain uses TRBV7-8 with TRBJ1-2; D might be TRBD1 (6 bases). Deletions cut 3 bases from V and 6 bases from J, with 17 bases between. The CDR3 is made up of 15 amino acids. Germline CDR1 and CDR2: SGHVS and FQNEAQ. The CDR3 loop reads CASSFSTGTLDGYTF. Here the CDR3 DNA reads TGTGCCAGCAGCTTCTCAACCGGGACACTGGATGGCTACACCTTC.

The chain joins TRBV5-5 to TRBJ2-7, with 10 bases lining up with TRBD1. The germline CDR1 and CDR2 sequences are SGHKS and YYEKEE (reference sequence). V lost 4 bases and J lost 4; bases outside the gene matches: 11. The CDR3 loop spans 16 amino acids. The CDR3 loop is CASSPQTGGVIYEQYF. The CDR3 coding sequence is TGTGCCAGCAGCCCTCAGACAGGGGGCGTTATATACGAGCAGTACTTC.

This clone was counted a few times. CDR3 residues: CAIRTGNNEQFF. The DNA of the CDR3 is TGTGCCATAAGGACAGGTAACAATGAGCAGTTCTTC. The chain carries TRBV10-3 and TRBJ2-1, with TRBD1 identical over 7 bases. CDR1 is ENHRY and CDR2 is SYGVKD in the germline V gene. The CDR3 totals 12 residues. J lost 5 bases, V lost 9 bases, and 4 bases had no gene match.

V gene TRBV27 combines with J gene TRBJ1-6; TRBD1 matches 8 bases. The CDR3 spans 17 residues. The ends lost 4 bases at V and 2 bases at J; junction bases unmatched: 7. CDR1 is MNHEY, CDR2 SMNVEV, per germline (reference sequence). The DNA of the CDR3 is TGTGCCAGCAGTTCTACAGAGGGACAGGCCTATAATTCACCCCTCCACTTT. It translates to CASSSTEGQAYNSPLHF.

The rearrangement links TRBV14 to TRBJ2-7, with D possibly being TRBD1 (5 bases). V shed 1 base and J shed 2 bases, with 15 bases lying between them. The germline gives CDR1 SGHDN, CDR2 FVKESK. This CDR3 has 16 amino acids. CDR3 residues: CASSQVAGLGPYEQYF. CDR3 sequence (DNA): TGTGCCAGCAGCCAAGTCGCAGGGTTGGGTCCCTACGAGCAGTACTTC.

The rearrangement joins TRBV4-3 to TRBJ2-1; 9 bases align to TRBD2. The junction had 4 bases not matched to a gene; V was cut back by 1 base and J by 9 bases. The CDR3 spans 14 residues. The germline gives CDR1 LGHNA, CDR2 YSLEER. The CDR3: CASSQGVAGVEQFF. The DNA of the CDR3 is TGCGCCAGCAGCCAAGGGGTAGCGGGAGTTGAGCAGTTCTTC.